This T cell receptor (beta chain) was obtained from a study of cytomegalovirus exposure and HLA in healthy donors (dated by TCRdb to the late 2010s). Notes on the research overall: According to a later analysis, the roughly 120 validation repertoires were produced on the same platform as the 700 or so repertoires of the first cohort. To predict cytomegalovirus infection status, the study combined high-throughput TCR immunosequencing, statistical association of individual TCRs with disease status, and machine learning. The study aimed to test whether cataloging public T cell receptors could reveal signatures of past pathogen exposure. Besides the first cohort of about 730 subjects, a separate validation cohort made up of over 100 different subjects was used. The paper's findings and limits, for the study overall: A few of the identified cytomegalovirus-associated TCR beta chains were confirmed in vitro to be specific for cytomegalovirus antigens. A later analysis had no HLA typing for the validation cohort, so co-occurrence there was scored across all 130 or so repertoires. The classifier was reported to diagnose cytomegalovirus status with high specificity and sensitivity in both the original cohort and the validation cohort. In the study, 164 TCR beta chains were listed as associated with cytomegalovirus. Most TCR sequences were seen in very few donors, while some public TCRs were found in many individuals. The authors suggested that the approach could potentially be generalized to other disease states and immunological phenotypes. A later analysis found that TCRs clustered in the first cohort also tended to co-occur in the 95 to 150 validation repertoires, with approximately 95% of cluster scores above 0.

Library prep was done by the immunoSEQ multiplex PCR assay. Processing in the source paper ran as follows. To diagnose cytomegalovirus status from the catalog of TCR beta chain sequences, a statistical classification framework was built. The clones in this table, taken by TCRdb from immuneACCESS, are in-frame only. Not every clone is retained; where verified, under half of the shortfall comes from an unresolved V gene, and the cause of the rest is unknown. V, J and clone size are those of that table, while D and trimming were read from the DNA. The sample has tens of thousands of clones on record, about 91% of them singletons. The ten largest account for less than 6% of the sample. Separate from the approximately 700-subject first cohort, the validation cohort of over 90 subjects was the group to which the donors belonged. The V and J ends are trimmed by 4 bases and 1 base, leaving 14 bases between them. Reading from cysteine to phenylalanine, the CDR3 counts 15 amino acids. Only the CDR3 DNA stays, 45 bases, in frame from base 1. Based on the germline V gene, the CDR1 and CDR2 sequences are SGHRS and YFSETQ.

In regard to this clone: There is no known antigen for this receptor. No base quality information exists; no much larger clone differs at one position.

The receptor's source is a man between 18 and 29 years old in good health and CMV-seropositive. Sequencing used PBMCs. The rearranged chain carries TRBV5-1 and TRBJ1-1; the D gene identity is not certain. CDR3 loop: CASSPQVTGNTEAFF. The nucleotides are TGCGCCAGCAGCCCGCAGGTGACCGGGAACACTGAAGCTTTCTTT.